This record concerns one TCR beta chain sequence. These data belong to a study of blood T cell repertoires in COVID-19. Overall study: Samples taken during acute and convalescent COVID-19 were collected in the United States, Italy and Spain. Sources were T cells, B-cell-depleted T cells, or PBMCs; the material itself was cDNA or gDNA.

Trimming removed 3 bases from V and 6 bases from J; junction bases left unmatched: 4. CDR3 length: 14 residues. Germline CDR1 is GTSNPN and CDR2 is SVGIG (reference sequence). Using immunoSEQ multiplex PCR, the repertoire was profiled, and TCRdb retains in-frame clones only, with some absent. The table shows roughly 140,000 clones, with 75% to 85% occurring only once. The chain uses TRBV30 and TRBJ1-6; 8 bases map to TRBD1. The receptor was isolated from a woman aged 50 to 60 in a cohort sampled during active or convalescent COVID-19. Sequencing was done on a sample of peripheral blood. CDR3 coding DNA: TGTGCCTGGAGCTCGGGACAGGTTAATTCACCCCTCCACTTT. Protein sequence: CAWSSGQVNSPLHF.